The clone carrying this T cell receptor (beta chain) appeared a few times. This sample's treatment: oral pan-JAK inhibitor, 5-10 mg twice daily. This CDR3 is 15 amino acids long. The germline V gene has CDR1 MNHEY and CDR2 SVGAGI. V shed 6 bases, J shed 0 bases, and the junction held 4 bases outside the gene matches. The sample is drawn from a study of CD8+ T cells in alopecia areata. After isolation, RNA underwent reverse transcription to generate cDNA as the sequencing template. Some clones are missing from TCRdb's copy, which holds only in-frame ones; the method was immunoSEQ multiplex PCR. The data contain over 200,000 clones, over 60% of them singletons.

V is TRBV6-5 and J is TRBJ2-2; the match to TRBD1 covers 7 bases. The material sequenced was CD4+ T cells sorted from blood, taken at week 4, from a patient treated with tofacitinib. The sequence derives from a human donor with alopecia areata. For the CDR3, the DNA is TGTGCCAGCAGCCAGGGACAGTCGAACACCGGGGAGCTGTTTTTT. Amino acid sequence: CASSQGQSNTGELFF.